The source of this T cell receptor beta chain is a study of blood T cell repertoires in COVID-19. Study context: T cells, B-cell-depleted T cells, or PBMCs supplied cDNA or gDNA.

Produced via immunoSEQ multiplex PCR; TCRdb's table is partial and in-frame only. This sample has about 330,000 clones, with roughly 87% found just once. This clone occurred once. Sequenced input: peripheral blood. The receptor's source is a man aged 30 to 45 with COVID-19, enrolled during active disease.

The CDR3 reads CASSFSRTSGKADTQYF. CDR3 DNA: TGTGCCAGTAGTTTCTCCCGGACTAGCGGGAAAGCAGATACGCAGTATTTT. The chain carries TRBV19 and TRBJ2-3; 12 nucleotides match TRBD2. Germline CDR1 and CDR2: LNHDA and SQIVND (reference sequence). The CDR3 is 17 residues long. V lost 5 bases, J lost 4 bases, and 10 bases stayed unmatched.